The 3 T cell receptor beta chains presented below share a single source sample, sequenced in a study of fetal regulatory T cell absence and autoimmunity. Clones were read by immunoSEQ multiplex PCR, and TCRdb kept only the in-frame ones, dropping some. The table lists about 95,000 clones, about two thirds of them singletons. Sequences were obtained from pancreas tissue. Receptors originate from a male donor with IPEX syndrome.

The chain joins TRBV4-3 to TRBJ1-1, with D unresolved. The CDR3 loop spans 17 amino acids. In germline, CDR1 is LGHNA, CDR2 YSLEER. V was cut by 1 base and J by 3 bases, with 18 bases left in between. The CDR3 DNA is TGCGCCAGCAGCCAAGCGCCTCCGAGGAGGAGGCACACTGAAGCTTTCTTT. As protein: CASSQAPPRRRHTEAFF.

The J gene is TRBJ2-1, the V gene TRBV5-6; 8 bases agree with TRBD1. The CDR3 spans 14 residues. V shed 1 base, J shed 3 bases, and the junction held 0 bases outside the gene matches. Germline V gives CDR1 SGHDT, CDR2 YYEEEE. In DNA, the CDR3 is TGTGCCAGCAGCTTGACAGGGGGCTACAATGAGCAGTTCTTC. Translating it yields CASSLTGGYNEQFF.

This clone was observed a handful of times. The rearrangement uses TRBV11-2 and TRBJ2-7; D is ambiguous. CDR3 size: 15 residues. Trimming cost V 6 bases and J 4 bases, with 19 bases left between them. The germline gives CDR1 SGHAT, CDR2 FQNNGV. The CDR3 loop reads CASSLRPHHFYEQYF. The DNA for the CDR3 is TGTGCCAGCAGTCTTAGACCACACCACTTTTACGAGCAGTACTTC.